This TCR beta chain was profiled in a study of blood T cell repertoires in COVID-19. Background on the study: The United States, Italy and Spain provided the acute and convalescent COVID-19 samples. PBMCs, B-cell-depleted T cells, or T cells were the source of the cDNA or gDNA that made up the material.

Germline assignment: CDR1 SNHLY and CDR2 FYNNEI. V lost 7 bases and J 5 bases, leaving 14 bases between the germline ends. The CDR3 length is 14 residues. Using immunoSEQ multiplex PCR, the repertoire was profiled, and TCRdb retains in-frame clones only, with some absent. The sample holds around 150,000 clones, 76% seen once. Specimen: peripheral blood. This chain links TRBV2 with TRBJ2-2; D is perhaps TRBD1 (5 bases). The TCR comes from a woman of 80 years or more with active or convalescent COVID-19. CDR3 amino acids: CASKLPKGTGELFF. The CDR3 DNA sequence: TGTGCCAGCAAACTGCCGAAGGGGACCGGGGAGCTGTTTTTT.